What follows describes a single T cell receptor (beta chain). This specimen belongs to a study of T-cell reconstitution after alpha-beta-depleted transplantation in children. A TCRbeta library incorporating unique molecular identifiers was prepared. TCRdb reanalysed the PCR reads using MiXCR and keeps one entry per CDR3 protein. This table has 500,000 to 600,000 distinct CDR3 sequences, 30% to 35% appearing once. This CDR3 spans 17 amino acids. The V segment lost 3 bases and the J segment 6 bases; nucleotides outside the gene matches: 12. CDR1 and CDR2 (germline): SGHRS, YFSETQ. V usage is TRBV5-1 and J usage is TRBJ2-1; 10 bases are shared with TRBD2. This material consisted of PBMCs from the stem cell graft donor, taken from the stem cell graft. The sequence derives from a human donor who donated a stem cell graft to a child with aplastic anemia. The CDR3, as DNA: TGCGCCAGCAGCTCTATAAAAACTAGCGGGATCCCCAATGAGCAGTTCTTC. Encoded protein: CASSSIKTSGIPNEQFF.